This passage covers 21 T cell receptor beta chains from one sample sequenced in a study of OX40 agonist ivuxolimab in advanced cancers. Profiling relied on immunoSEQ multiplex PCR, and the TCRdb table lists in-frame clones only, not all of them. The data show roughly 51,000 clones, around 90% seen once. The sample was CD4+ or CD8+ T cells sorted from blood, taken in a trial of the OX40 agonist ivuxolimab. These receptors were taken from an adult with an advanced solid tumor such as melanoma, head and neck, liver or kidney cancer.

This clone appeared a single time. The chain has TRBV7-9 and TRBJ2-2; D call uncertain. This CDR3 spans 14 amino acids. Germline CDR1 is SEHNR and CDR2 is FQNEAQ (reference sequence). Trimming removed 5 bases from V and 4 bases from J, with 11 bases in between. CDR3 protein: CASSADLLTGELFF. The DNA of the CDR3 is TGTGCCAGCAGCGCGGACCTTCTCACCGGGGAGCTGTTTTTT.

The rearrangement links TRBV4-1 to TRBJ1-1; TRBD1 might be the D (6 bases). The V and J ends lost 4 bases and 1 base respectively, with 13 bases between them. Germline V gene lookup returns CDR1 MGHRA and CDR2 YSYEKL. This CDR3 has 15 amino acids. This CDR3 is CASSPIQQGNTEAFF. The CDR3 nucleotides read TGCGCCAGCAGCCCAATCCAACAGGGGAACACTGAAGCTTTCTTT.

The rearrangement uses TRBV7-9 and TRBJ1-5; no reliable D call. The CDR3 spans 12 residues. Per the germline V gene, CDR1 is SEHNR and CDR2 is FQNEAQ (reference sequence). V dropped 1 base and J dropped 14 bases, with 12 bases sitting between them. CDR3 sequence (DNA): TGTGCCAGCAGCTTAGAGGCGGAGGATAAGCATTTT. This encodes CASSLEAEDKHF.

The chain joins TRBV29-1 to TRBJ2-5; D call uncertain. This CDR3 is built from 15 residues. Germline CDR1 reads SQVTM; CDR2 reads ANQGSEA. The V and J ends lost 2 bases and 1 base respectively, with 14 bases between them. The CDR3 bases are TGCAGCGTTGAATTAATTGGGGAACCCCAAGAGACCCAGTACTTC. This sequence encodes CSVELIGEPQETQYF.

The J gene is TRBJ2-7, the V gene TRBV11-3; 7 nucleotides align to TRBD2. The CDR3 has 13 amino acids. CDR1 SGHNT and CDR2 YENEEA come from the germline V gene. J was trimmed by 6 bases and V by 1 base; bases with no gene match: 3. CDR3 sequence: CASSLGGSREQYF. Written as DNA, the CDR3 is TGTGCCAGCAGCTTAGGCGGGAGTCGCGAGCAGTACTTC.

The chain has TRBV19 and TRBJ2-1; D is uncertain. The CDR3 is 16 residues long. Trimming stripped 3 bases from V and 0 bases from J, with 12 bases between. Germline V lookup: CDR1 LNHDA, CDR2 SQIVND (reference sequence). CDR3 amino acids: CASSITATLSYNEQFF. CDR3 DNA: TGTGCCAGTAGTATTACGGCAACCCTCTCCTACAATGAGCAGTTCTTC.

The chain couples TRBV2 to TRBJ1-5; D not certain. V lost 2 bases, J lost 0 bases, and 5 bases lay in between. The CDR3 contains 14 residues. Germline V gene lookup returns CDR1 SNHLY and CDR2 FYNNEI. This chain's CDR3 is CASSELASNQPQHF. DNA of the CDR3: TGTGCCAGCAGTGAATTGGCTAGCAATCAGCCCCAGCATTTT.

The V call is TRBV7-9, the J call TRBJ1-2, with TRBD1 matching 7 bases. J gave up 5 bases and V 2 bases, and 2 bases lay outside the gene matches. This CDR3 has 13 amino acids. Per germline, CDR1 SEHNR and CDR2 FQNEAQ (reference sequence). The CDR3 reads CASSLQTGYGYTF. CDR3 coding DNA: TGTGCCAGCAGCTTACAGACAGGGTATGGCTACACCTTC.

The chain joins TRBV7-3 to TRBJ2-5; D is undetermined. Per germline, CDR1 SGHTA and CDR2 FQGTGA. This CDR3 is 16 amino acids long. The ends were cut back, 2 bases at V and 2 bases at J, with 15 bases in the middle. This chain's CDR3 is CASSLGQRRRQETQYF. CDR3 coding DNA: TGTGCCAGCAGCTTAGGCCAAAGGCGGAGACAAGAGACCCAGTACTTC. Using reference TRBV7-3 and TRBJ2-5 for the parts outside the CDR3, the full variable domain is GAGVSQTPSNKVTEKGKYVELRCDPISGHTALYWYRQSLGQGPEFLIYFQGTGAADDSGLPNDRFFAVRPEGSVSTLKIQRTERGDSAVYLCASSLGQRRRQETQYFGPGTRLLVL.

This chain joins TRBV27 and TRBJ2-2, with D possibly being TRBD1 (6 bases). The CDR3 spans 14 residues. The V end lost 3 bases, the J end lost 1 base, and 6 bases lay between the germline ends. Germline CDR1 MNHEY, CDR2 SMNVEV (reference sequence). The CDR3 spells CASSLTGNTGELFF. CDR3 nucleotide sequence: TGTGCCAGCAGTTTGACAGGGAACACCGGGGAGCTGTTTTTT.

V usage is TRBV29-1 and J usage is TRBJ2-7; 8 bases are a match to TRBD1. Germline CDR1 and CDR2: SQVTM and ANQGSEA. The CDR3 length is 12 residues. V dropped 3 bases and J dropped 4; count of bases not matched to a gene: 2. The CDR3 coding sequence is TGCAGCGTTGAGGACAGGGCATACGAGCAGTACTTC. It specifies CSVEDRAYEQYF.

The chain recombines TRBV21-1 with TRBJ2-5; TRBD1, the table's D call, lacks a check against the DNA. TRBV21-1 is assigned pseudogene status. CDR3 length: 15 residues. In DNA form, the CDR3 reads TGTGCCAGCAGCAAAGTATCCGGGACAGCAGAGACCCAGTACTTC. This translates into CASSKVSGTAETQYF.

The chain joins TRBV27 to TRBJ2-5; D remains unclear. The CDR3 is 14 residues long. Germline assignment: CDR1 MNHEY and CDR2 SMNVEV (reference sequence). V shed 5 bases and J shed 0 bases, with 10 bases lying between them. CDR3 nucleotide sequence: TGTGCCAGCAGTCCGACCATGTACCAAGAGACCCAGTACTTC. The encoded protein is CASSPTMYQETQYF.

The J gene is TRBJ1-2, the V gene TRBV5-4, with unresolved D. Deletions cut 2 bases from V and 4 bases from J, with 3 bases between. The CDR3 sequence is 11 residues long. The germline gives CDR1 SGHNT, CDR2 YYREEE (reference sequence). This CDR3 reads CASSLGYGYTF. The CDR3 DNA is TGTGCCAGCAGCTTAGGCTATGGCTACACCTTC.

V usage is TRBV30 and J usage is TRBJ1-5; 8 nucleotides line up with TRBD1. The trim removed 1 base at V and 4 bases at J, leaving 3 bases unmatched. The CDR3 extends over 14 amino acids. The germline gives CDR1 GTSNPN, CDR2 SVGIG (reference sequence). DNA for the CDR3: TGTGCCTGGAGTGGAGGACAGGGTAATCAGCCCCAGCATTTT. Amino acid sequence: CAWSGGQGNQPQHF.

The count of this clone is one. This chain connects TRBV6-4 to TRBJ2-7; D is perhaps TRBD2 (5 bases). In germline, CDR1 is MRHNA, CDR2 SNTAGT. This CDR3 region has 18 residues. The V end lost 2 bases, the J end lost 1 base, and 21 bases lay between the germline ends. The CDR3 protein is CASSDTKCLTGWSYEQYF. CDR3 DNA sequence: TGTGCCAGCAGTGACACAAAATGCCTTACGGGGTGGTCCTACGAGCAGTACTTC.

V is TRBV5-6 and J is TRBJ2-7; D is uncertain. The CDR3 runs 9 residues. From germline, CDR1 is SGHDT and CDR2 YYEEEE. V dropped 8 bases and J dropped 5 bases, with 5 bases sitting between them. CDR3 in DNA: TGTGCCAGGCTACACGAGCAGTACGTC. This sequence encodes CARLHEQYV.

The chain has TRBV5-6 and TRBJ2-1, with 10 bases aligning to TRBD2. V was pared by 1 base and J by 7 bases, with 5 bases of the junction left unmatched. CDR3 length: 15 amino acids. Looked up from germline, CDR1 is SGHDT and CDR2 is YYEEEE. CDR3 amino acids: CASSLSAGGLNEQFF. Here the CDR3 DNA reads TGTGCCAGCAGCTTGTCAGCGGGGGGGCTTAATGAGCAGTTCTTC.

The CDR3: CASSVGPAGEQYF. Here the CDR3 DNA reads TGTGCCAGCAGCGTTGGTCCAGCAGGCGAGCAGTACTTC. The V and J genes are TRBV9 and TRBJ2-7; no definite D call. The CDR3 has 13 amino acids. Germline V gene data show CDR1 as SGDLS and CDR2 as YYNGEE. Trimming pared 2 bases from V and 6 bases from J, leaving 12 bases between.

The chain carries TRBV7-2 and TRBJ2-6; D unresolved. Trimming removed 5 bases from V and 2 bases from J, with 7 bases in between. From germline, CDR1 is SGHTA and CDR2 FQGNSA. This CDR3 spans 14 amino acids. Here the CDR3 DNA reads TGTGCCAGCAGCGCCCTTCCTGGGGCCAACGTCCTGACTTTC. This encodes CASSALPGANVLTF.

CDR3 coding DNA: TGTGCCATCAGTGGGGGGTCTGACGGTATCGGGTACGAGCAGTACGTC. This translates into CAISGGSDGIGYEQYV. The chain uses TRBV10-3 and TRBJ2-7, with D tentatively TRBD1 or TRBD2 (5 bases each). Germline assignment: CDR1 ENHRY and CDR2 SYGVKD. The CDR3 has 16 amino acids. Trimming stripped 4 bases from V and 4 bases from J, with 20 bases between.